This TCR beta chain was retrieved from a study of blood T cell repertoires in COVID-19. Study information: Whether acute or convalescent, the COVID-19 samples came from the United States, Italy and Spain. From T cells, B-cell-depleted T cells, or PBMCs came the material, which was cDNA or gDNA.

V lost 2 bases and J lost 1, with 12 bases in between. Germline lookup yields CDR1 LGHDT and CDR2 YNNKEL (reference sequence). The CDR3 is 15 residues long. In the original analysis: Nucleated cell counts were estimated from reference gene primer amplification. Measured with immunoSEQ multiplex PCR; TCRdb has only the in-frame clones, and not every one. V and J calls and clone size are copied from that table; D and trimming were computed from the DNA. This repertoire shows 160,000 or so clones, approximately 88% found once; its top ten account for roughly 1.4%. The source is a woman in her forties or fifties with acute or convalescent COVID-19. The J gene is TRBJ2-7, the V gene TRBV3-1 (or the pseudogene TRBV3-2); a possible D gene is TRBD2 (5 bases). Specimen: peripheral blood. The DNA for the CDR3 is TGTGCCAGCAGCCAATCGGGCGGGCGATCCTACGAGCAGTACTTC. Translated, it gives CASSQSGGRSYEQYF.